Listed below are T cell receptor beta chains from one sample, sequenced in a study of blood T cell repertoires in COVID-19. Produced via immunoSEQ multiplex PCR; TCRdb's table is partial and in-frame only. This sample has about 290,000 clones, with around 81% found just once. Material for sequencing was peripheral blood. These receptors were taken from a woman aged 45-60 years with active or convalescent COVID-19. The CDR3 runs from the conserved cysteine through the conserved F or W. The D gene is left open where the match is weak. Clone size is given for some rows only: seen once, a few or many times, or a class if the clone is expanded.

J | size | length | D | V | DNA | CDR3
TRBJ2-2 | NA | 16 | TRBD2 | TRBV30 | TGTGCCTGGAGTGTACTAAGCGGGATGAACACCGGGGAGCTGTTTTTT | CAWSVLSGMNTGELFF
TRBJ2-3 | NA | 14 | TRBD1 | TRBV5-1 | TGCGCCAGTGGACAGGGGGCAAGCACAGATACGCAGTATTTT | CASGQGASTDTQYF
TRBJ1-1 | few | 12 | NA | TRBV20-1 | TGCAGTGCTAGTCGCAGGGAGGCAGGAGCTTTCTTT | CSASRREAGAFF
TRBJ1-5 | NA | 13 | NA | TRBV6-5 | TGTGCCAGCAGTTCTCAGCGCTATCAGCCTCAGCATTTT | CASSSQRYQPQHF
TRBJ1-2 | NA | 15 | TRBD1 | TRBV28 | TGTGCCAGCAGTATTCCCGGGACAGCTAACTATGGCTACACCTTC | CASSIPGTANYGYTF
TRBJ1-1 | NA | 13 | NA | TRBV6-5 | TGTGCCAGCAGGAGCGGGACGGACACTGAAGCTTTCTTT | CASRSGTDTEAFF
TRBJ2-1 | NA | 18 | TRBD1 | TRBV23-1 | TGCGCCAGCAGTCAACCCCCCCGGCAGGGGGCGTTAAACAATGAGCAGTTCTTC | CASSQPPRQGALNNEQFF
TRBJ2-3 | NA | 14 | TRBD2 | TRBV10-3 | TGTGCCATCTGGACTAGCCTTAGCACAGATACGCAGTATTTT | CAIWTSLSTDTQYF
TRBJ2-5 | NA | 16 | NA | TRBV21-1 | TGTGCCAGCAGCTCTTCCGGGACAGTACATCCGGAGACCCAGTACTTC | CASSSSGTVHPETQYF
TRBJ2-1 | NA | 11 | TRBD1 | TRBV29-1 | TGCAGCCTTGCCCGACAGGGCCAGCAGTTCTTC | CSLARQGQQFF
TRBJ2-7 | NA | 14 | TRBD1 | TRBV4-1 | TGCGCCAGCAGCCATTCGACAGGGAACTACGAGCAGTACTTC | CASSHSTGNYEQYF